The source of this T cell receptor (beta chain) is a study of cytomegalovirus exposure and HLA in healthy donors. This clone was picked up a small number of times. The antigen remains unidentified. V dropped 4 bases and J dropped 5; count of bases not matched to a gene: 5. The CDR3 is 13 amino acids. Germline loops: CDR1 SGHRS, CDR2 YFSETQ. Regarding the study as a whole: Later analysis identified a missense DCLRE1C variant that was linked to TCR beta V- and J-gene trimming. Compared with the roughly 700-donor mean, an Asian-associated ancestry cluster reportedly had fewer N-insertions, according to a later analysis. A later analysis appeared to link common viral pathogens to several of the most significant clusters. Rare TCR sequences dominated, though some public TCRs recurred in many donors.

13 Jbeta primers and 60 Vbeta primers were used for the PCR. Sequenced by immunoSEQ multiplex PCR; TCRdb stores in-frame clones only, minus some. This sample has about 120,000 clones, with 80% found just once. Specimen: PBMCs. The TCR comes from a man between 50 and 59 years old in good health and CMV-seronegative. The chain joins TRBV5-1 to TRBJ2-5, with 7 positions matching TRBD1. The CDR3 loop is CASSIGQEETQYF. The CDR3 DNA follows: TGCGCCAGCAGCATAGGACAGGAGGAGACCCAGTACTTC.